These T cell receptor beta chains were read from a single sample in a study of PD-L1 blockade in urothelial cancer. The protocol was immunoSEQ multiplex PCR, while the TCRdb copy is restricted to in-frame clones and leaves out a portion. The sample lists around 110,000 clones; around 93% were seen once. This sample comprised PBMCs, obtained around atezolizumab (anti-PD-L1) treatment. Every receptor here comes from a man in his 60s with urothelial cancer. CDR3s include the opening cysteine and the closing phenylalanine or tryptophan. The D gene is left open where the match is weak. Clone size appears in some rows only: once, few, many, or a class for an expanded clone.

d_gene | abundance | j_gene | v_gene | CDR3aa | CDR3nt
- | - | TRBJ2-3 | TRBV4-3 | CASSQGGGGGPDTQYF | TGCGCCAGCAGCCAAGGGGGGGGAGGGGGGCCAGATACGCAGTATTTT
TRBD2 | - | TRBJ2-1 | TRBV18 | CASTPLAGSRGEQFF | TGTGCCAGCACGCCCTTAGCGGGATCTAGGGGTGAGCAGTTCTTC
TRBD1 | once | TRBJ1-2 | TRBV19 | CASRGQGARYGYTF | TGTGCCAGTAGGGGACAGGGGGCGCGCTATGGCTACACCTTC
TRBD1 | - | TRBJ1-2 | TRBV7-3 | CASKGQGDYGYTF | TGTGCCAGCAAGGGACAGGGAGACTATGGCTACACCTTC
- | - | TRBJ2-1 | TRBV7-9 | CASSFVGANNEQFF | TGTGCCAGCAGCTTCGTGGGGGCCAACAATGAGCAGTTCTTC
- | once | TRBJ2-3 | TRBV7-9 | CASSNTGSSDTQYF | TGTGCCAGCAGCAATACAGGGTCATCAGATACGCAGTATTTT
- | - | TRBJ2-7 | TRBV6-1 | CASSERGLGEQYF | TGTGCCAGCAGTGAAAGGGGTTTGGGCGAGCAGTACTTC
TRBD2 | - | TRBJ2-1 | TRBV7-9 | CASSRTGTSGSAYNEQFF | TGTGCCAGCAGCCGAACCGGGACTAGCGGTTCGGCTTACAATGAGCAGTTCTTC
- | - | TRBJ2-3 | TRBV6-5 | CASSPLAPGTDTQYF | TGTGCCAGCAGTCCCCTAGCTCCGGGCACAGATACGCAGTATTTT
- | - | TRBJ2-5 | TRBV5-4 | CASSPRRTAQETQYF | TGTGCCAGCAGCCCCCGGAGGACAGCGCAAGAGACCCAGTACTTC
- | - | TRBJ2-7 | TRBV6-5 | CASRKTGLRSYEQYF | TGTGCCAGCAGGAAGACAGGCCTTCGCTCCTACGAGCAGTACTTC
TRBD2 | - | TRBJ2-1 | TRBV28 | CATAGGSYNEQFF | TGTGCCACAGCGGGGGGCTCCTACAATGAGCAGTTCTTC
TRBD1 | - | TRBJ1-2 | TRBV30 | CAWSRQGGYGYTF | TGTGCCTGGTCCCGACAGGGTGGGTATGGCTACACCTTC
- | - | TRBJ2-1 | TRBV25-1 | CASSVYGTSDNEQFF | TGTGCCAGCAGTGTCTACGGGACTTCGGATAATGAGCAGTTCTTC
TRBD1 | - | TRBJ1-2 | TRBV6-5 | CASEKGDRVYGYTF | TGTGCCAGCGAAAAAGGGGACAGGGTCTATGGCTACACCTTC
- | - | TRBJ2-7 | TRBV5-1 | CASSLGQLFYEQYF | TGCGCCAGCAGCTTGGGACAGCTATTCTACGAGCAGTACTTC
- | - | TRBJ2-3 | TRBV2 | CASSSREIAPDTQYF | TGTGCCAGCAGTTCCCGGGAGATAGCCCCAGATACGCAGTATTTT
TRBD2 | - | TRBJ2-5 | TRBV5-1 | CASSLAGRAETQYF | TGCGCCAGCAGCTTGGCCGGGAGGGCCGAGACCCAGTACTTC
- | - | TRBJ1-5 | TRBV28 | CASSLSVTYSNQPQHF | TGTGCCAGCAGTTTATCGGTTACCTATAGCAATCAGCCCCAGCATTTT
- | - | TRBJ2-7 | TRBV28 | CASIGGAVVYEQYF | TGTGCCAGCATCGGAGGAGCGGTGGTCTACGAGCAGTACTTC
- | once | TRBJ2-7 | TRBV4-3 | CASSQEARSYEQYF | TGCGCCAGCAGCCAAGAGGCCCGTTCCTACGAGCAGTACTTC
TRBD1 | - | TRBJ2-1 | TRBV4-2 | CASSQAGTGPYNEQFF | TGTGCCAGCAGCCAAGCTGGGACAGGACCTTACAATGAGCAGTTCTTC
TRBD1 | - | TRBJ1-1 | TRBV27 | CASSFLGQGEAFF | TGTGCCAGCAGTTTCCTCGGACAGGGTGAAGCTTTCTTT
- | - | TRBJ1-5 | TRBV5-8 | CASTTQLGGNQPQHF | TGTGCCAGCACGACCCAGCTAGGGGGCAATCAGCCCCAGCATTTT
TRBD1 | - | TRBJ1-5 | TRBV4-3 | CASSQDLRGQGVQPQHF | TGCGCCAGCAGCCAAGACCTTCGGGGACAGGGGGTTCAGCCCCAGCATTTT
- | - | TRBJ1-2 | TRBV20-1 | CSTGRGSGYTF | TGCAGTACTGGGAGGGGGTCTGGCTACACCTTC
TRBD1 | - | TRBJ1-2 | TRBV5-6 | CASSNDREGDGYTF | TGTGCCAGCAGCAACGACAGGGAAGGTGATGGCTACACCTTC
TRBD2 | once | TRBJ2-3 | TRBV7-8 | CASSSGLAGGWDTQYF | TGTGCCAGCAGCTCGGGACTAGCGGGAGGTTGGGATACGCAGTATTTT